This TCR beta chain comes out of a study of regulatory T cells in long-lasting Graves disease. Time point given: newly diagnosed GD, antithyroid drugs for less than 3 months. PBMCs were the source of the RNA used for TCR sequencing. This clonotype was seen many times. Libraries of TCR beta came from iRepertoire HTBI primers plus Arm-PCR of CDR3 regions. Via MiXCR, TCRdb re-called the multiplex PCR reads, giving one row per CDR3 protein. The repertoire holds approximately 470,000 distinct CDR3 sequences, about 16% seen once, with 10% to 15% in the top ten. Germline values: CDR1 DFQATT, CDR2 SNEGSKA (reference sequence). Trimming shortened V by 3 bases and J by 4 bases, and 12 bases separated the two germline ends. The CDR3 is 13 residues long. In addition, the sample was reused for a study of T cells in Graves' hyperthyroidism and ophthalmopathy. From that study: The TCR CDR3 was amplified in a first-round RT-PCR using the HTBI primer set. Stable hyperthyroidism and ophthalmopathy were separated using 13 V-J signatures.

This chain uses TRBV20-1 with TRBJ1-2; a weak D match, TRBD1 (5 bases). The source is a man aged 40-50 years with Graves disease. This sample comprised peripheral blood mononuclear cells (PBMCs), obtained at new diagnosis, from a patient treated with antithyroid drugs. CDR3 residues: CSARGTVFYGYTF. The DNA of the CDR3 is TGCAGTGCTAGGGGGACGGTTTTCTATGGCTACACCTTC.